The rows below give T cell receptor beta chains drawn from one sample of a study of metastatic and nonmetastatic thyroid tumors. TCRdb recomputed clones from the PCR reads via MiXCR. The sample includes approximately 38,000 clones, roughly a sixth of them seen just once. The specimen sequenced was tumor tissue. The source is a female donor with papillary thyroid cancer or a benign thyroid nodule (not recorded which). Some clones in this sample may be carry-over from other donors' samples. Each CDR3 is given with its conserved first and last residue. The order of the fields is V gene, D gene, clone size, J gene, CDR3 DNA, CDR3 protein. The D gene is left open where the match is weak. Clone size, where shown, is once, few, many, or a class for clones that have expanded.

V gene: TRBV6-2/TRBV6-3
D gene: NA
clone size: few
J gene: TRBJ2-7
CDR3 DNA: TGTGCCAGCAGTTACCGGTATTACGAGCACTACTTC
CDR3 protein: CASSYRYYEHYF

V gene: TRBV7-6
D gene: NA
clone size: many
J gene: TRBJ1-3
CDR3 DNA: TGTGCCAGCAGCTTAGCCCCAGGACGGTCTGGAAACACCATATATTTT
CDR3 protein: CASSLAPGRSGNTIYF

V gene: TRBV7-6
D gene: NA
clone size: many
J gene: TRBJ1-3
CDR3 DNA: TGTGCCAGCAGCTTAGCACGACAGTCGCGAGGAAACACCATATATTTT
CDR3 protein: CASSLARQSRGNTIYF

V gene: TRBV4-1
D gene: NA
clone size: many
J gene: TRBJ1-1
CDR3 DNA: TGCGCCAGCAGCCTCAGGGACTGGCGGATCGTGAACACTGAAGCTTTCTTT
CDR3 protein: CASSLRDWRIVNTEAFF

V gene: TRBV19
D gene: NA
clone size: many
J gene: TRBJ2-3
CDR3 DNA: TGTGCCAGTAGCGCGGGACATCGCACAGATACGCAGTATTTT
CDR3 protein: CASSAGHRTDTQYF

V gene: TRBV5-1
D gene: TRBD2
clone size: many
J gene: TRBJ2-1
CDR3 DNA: TGCGCCAGCAGCCCGCGAATGATGAGGCTAGCGGGTAGTGAGCAGTTCTTC
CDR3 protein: CASSPRMMRLAGSEQFF

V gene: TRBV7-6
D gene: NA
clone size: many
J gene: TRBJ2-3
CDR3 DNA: TGTGCCAGCAGCTCTAGGATAACAGATACGCAGTATTTT
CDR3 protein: CASSSRITDTQYF

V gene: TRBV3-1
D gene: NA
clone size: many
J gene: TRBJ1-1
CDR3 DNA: TGTGCCAGCAGCCAAGATAGGAACACTGAAGCTTTCTTT
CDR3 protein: CASSQDRNTEAFF

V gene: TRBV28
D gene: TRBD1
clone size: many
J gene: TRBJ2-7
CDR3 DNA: TGTGCCAGCAGTGAGCCGGGACAGGGAGGTGGCCAGTACTTC
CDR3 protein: CASSEPGQGGGQYF

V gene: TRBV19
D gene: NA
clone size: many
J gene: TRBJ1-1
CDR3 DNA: TGTGCCAGCCGGAAGCCGGACAGGAACACTGAAGCTTTCTTT
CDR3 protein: CASRKPDRNTEAFF

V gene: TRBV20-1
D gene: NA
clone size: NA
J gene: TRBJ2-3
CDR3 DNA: TGCAGTGCTAGCCCGCAGGTTTGGGATACGCAGTATTTT
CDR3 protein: CSASPQVWDTQYF

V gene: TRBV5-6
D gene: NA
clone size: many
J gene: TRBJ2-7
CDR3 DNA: TGTGCCAGCAGCTCAACCGGCACGTCATACGAGCAGTACTTC
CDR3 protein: CASSSTGTSYEQYF

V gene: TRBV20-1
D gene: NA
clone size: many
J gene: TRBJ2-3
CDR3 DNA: TGCAGTGCTAGAGTAGGGGCGACAGATACGCAGTATTTT
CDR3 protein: CSARVGATDTQYF

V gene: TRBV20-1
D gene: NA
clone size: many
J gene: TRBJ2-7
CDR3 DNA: TGCAGTGCTAGAGACATAGCCTCCGAGCAGTACTTC
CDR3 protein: CSARDIASEQYF

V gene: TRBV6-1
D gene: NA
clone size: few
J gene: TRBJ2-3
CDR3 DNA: TGTGCCAGCAGTGAAGGTGGGGTTTGCCCCTGGTATACGCAGTATTTT
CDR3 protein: CASSEGGVCPWYTQYF

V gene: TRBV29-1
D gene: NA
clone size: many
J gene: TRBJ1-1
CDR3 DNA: TGCAGCGTGTGGGAACAGGGAACTGAAGCTTTCTTT
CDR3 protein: CSVWEQGTEAFF

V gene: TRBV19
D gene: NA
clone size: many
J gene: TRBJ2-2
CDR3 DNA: TGTGCCAGTAGTATACAGGCCCTCCTGAACACCGGGGAGCTGTTTTTT
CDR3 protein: CASSIQALLNTGELFF

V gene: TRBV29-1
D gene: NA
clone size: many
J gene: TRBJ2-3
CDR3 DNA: TGCAGCGTTGAAGATCGCGGGACTCGATATACGCAGTATTTT
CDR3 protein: CSVEDRGTRYTQYF

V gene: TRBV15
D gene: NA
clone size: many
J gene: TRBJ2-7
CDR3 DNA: TGTGCCACCAGCAGGCGGGACTCCTACGAGCAGTACTTC
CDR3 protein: CATSRRDSYEQYF

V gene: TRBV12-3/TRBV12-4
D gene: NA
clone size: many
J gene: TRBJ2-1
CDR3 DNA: TGTGCCAGCAGTTTAGACGGTCTAGCAAATGGAGATGAGCAGTTCTTC
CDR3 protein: CASSLDGLANGDEQFF

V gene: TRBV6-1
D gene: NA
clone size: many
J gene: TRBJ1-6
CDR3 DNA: TGTGCCAGCAGCCCGAATCCAGGGCTCGATTCACCCCTCCACTTT
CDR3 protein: CASSPNPGLDSPLHF

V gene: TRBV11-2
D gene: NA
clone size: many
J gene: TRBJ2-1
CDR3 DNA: TGTGCCAGCAGCTTAGATTCGGGGACCACGGGGCAGTTCTTC
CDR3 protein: CASSLDSGTTGQFF

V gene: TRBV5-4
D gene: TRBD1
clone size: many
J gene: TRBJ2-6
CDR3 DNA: TGTGCCAGCAGCCCGAGTCGACAGGGGGGTAACAACGTCCTGACTTTC
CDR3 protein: CASSPSRQGGNNVLTF

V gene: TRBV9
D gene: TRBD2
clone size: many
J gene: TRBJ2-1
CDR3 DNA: TGTGCCAGCAGCGTAGCTCTAGCGGGGTACAATGAGCAGTTCTTC
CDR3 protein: CASSVALAGYNEQFF

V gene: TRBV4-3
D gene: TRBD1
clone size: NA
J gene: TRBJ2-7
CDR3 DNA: TGCGCCAGCAGCCAAGATTGGGGACAGAGATCGGCGCAGTACTTC
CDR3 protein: CASSQDWGQRSAQYF

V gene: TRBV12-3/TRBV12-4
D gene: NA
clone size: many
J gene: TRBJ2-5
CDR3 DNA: TGTGCCAGCAGTTTTAATGCCCGGGAGACCCAGTACTTC
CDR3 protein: CASSFNARETQYF

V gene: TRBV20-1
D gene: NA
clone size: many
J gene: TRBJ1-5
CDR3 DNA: TGCAGTGCTATGTATAGCAATCAGCCCCAGCATTTT
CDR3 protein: CSAMYSNQPQHF

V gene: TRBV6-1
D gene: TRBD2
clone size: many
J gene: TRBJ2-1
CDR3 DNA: TGTGCCAGCAGTGGCAGACTAGCGGGACCCCCGGGAAATGAGCAGTTCTTC
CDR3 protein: CASSGRLAGPPGNEQFF

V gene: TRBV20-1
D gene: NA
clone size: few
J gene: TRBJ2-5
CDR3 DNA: TGCAGTGCAAGACTGCGAGAGGAGACCCAGTACTTC
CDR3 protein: CSARLREETQYF

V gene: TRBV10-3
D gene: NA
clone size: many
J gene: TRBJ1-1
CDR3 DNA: TGTGCCTCAAGGGGCAGGGGTAATGGGGTGAACACTGAAGCTTTCTTT
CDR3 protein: CASRGRGNGVNTEAFF

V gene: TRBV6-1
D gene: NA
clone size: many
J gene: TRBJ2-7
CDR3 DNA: TGTGCCAGCAGAGTTCCCGCCTCCTACGAGCAGTACTTC
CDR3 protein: CASRVPASYEQYF

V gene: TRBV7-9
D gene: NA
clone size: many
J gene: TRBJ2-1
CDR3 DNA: TGTGCCAGCAGCCAGGGAGGGGGAAATGAGCAGTTCTTC
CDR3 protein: CASSQGGGNEQFF

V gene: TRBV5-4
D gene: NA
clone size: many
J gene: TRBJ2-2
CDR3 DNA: TGTGCCAGCAGCCCCGGGGCCCCCGCAAACACCGGGGAGCTGTTTTTT
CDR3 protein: CASSPGAPANTGELFF

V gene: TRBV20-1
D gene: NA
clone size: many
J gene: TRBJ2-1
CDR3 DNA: TGCAGTGCTAATCGCTTGAATGAGCAGTTCTTC
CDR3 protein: CSANRLNEQFF

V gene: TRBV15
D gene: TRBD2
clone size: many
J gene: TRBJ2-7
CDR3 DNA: TGTGCCACCAGCAAGCGCGGGGGAGCCTACGAGCAGTACTTC
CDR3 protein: CATSKRGGAYEQYF

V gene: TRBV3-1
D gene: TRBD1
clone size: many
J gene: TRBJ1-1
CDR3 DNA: TGTGCCAGCAGCCCCCGGGACAGGGGGACTGAAGCTTTCTTT
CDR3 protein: CASSPRDRGTEAFF

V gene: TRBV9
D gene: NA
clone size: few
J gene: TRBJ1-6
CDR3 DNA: TGTGCCAGCAGCGCAAGGGAGGGGTACGATTCACCCCTCCACTTT
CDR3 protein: CASSAREGYDSPLHF

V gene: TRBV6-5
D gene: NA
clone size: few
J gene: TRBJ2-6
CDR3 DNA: TGTGCCAGCACCGGAGGAGTATCCGGGGCCAACGTCCTGACTTTC
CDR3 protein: CASTGGVSGANVLTF

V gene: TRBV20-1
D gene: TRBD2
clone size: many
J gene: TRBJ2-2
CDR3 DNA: TGCAGTGCTAGGACTAGCGGGAGCGACGCCGGGGAGCTGTTTTTT
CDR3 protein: CSARTSGSDAGELFF

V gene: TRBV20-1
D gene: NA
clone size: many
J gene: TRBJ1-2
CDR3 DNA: TGCAGTGCTAGGGGCAGGGGCGGTGGCTACACCTTC
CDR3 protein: CSARGRGGGYTF

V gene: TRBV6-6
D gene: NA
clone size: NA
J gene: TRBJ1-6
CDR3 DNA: TGTGCCAGCAGTTACACGTCGGGCGTAAACTCACCCCTCCACTTT
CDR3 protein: CASSYTSGVNSPLHF

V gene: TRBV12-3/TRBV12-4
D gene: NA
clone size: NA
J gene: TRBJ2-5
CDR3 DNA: TGTGCCAGCATGGGGGCGTGTGGAGCCCAGTACTTC
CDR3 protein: CASMGACGAQYF

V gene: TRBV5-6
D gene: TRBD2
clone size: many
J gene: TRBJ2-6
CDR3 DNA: TGTGCCAGCAGCTTGGCCGTAGCGGGAGTTACTGGGGCCAACGTCCTGACTTTC
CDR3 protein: CASSLAVAGVTGANVLTF

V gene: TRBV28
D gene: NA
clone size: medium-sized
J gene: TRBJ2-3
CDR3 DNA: TGTGCCAGCAGTTTGATCAGGGGATCAGATACGCAGTATTTT
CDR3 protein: CASSLIRGSDTQYF

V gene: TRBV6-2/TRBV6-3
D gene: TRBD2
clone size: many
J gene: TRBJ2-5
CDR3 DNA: TGTGCCAGCAGTTATCGGACTAGCGAGGAGACCCAGTACTTC
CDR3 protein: CASSYRTSEETQYF

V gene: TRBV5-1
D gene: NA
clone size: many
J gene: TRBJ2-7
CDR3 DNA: TGCGCCAGCAGCTTGCAGTCAACAGGCGCTTACGAGCAGTACTTC
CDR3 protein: CASSLQSTGAYEQYF

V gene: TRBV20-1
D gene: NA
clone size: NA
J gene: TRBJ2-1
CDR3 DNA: TGCAGTGCTAGAGATCTTGGGCGGGAGCAGTTCTTC
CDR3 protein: CSARDLGREQFF

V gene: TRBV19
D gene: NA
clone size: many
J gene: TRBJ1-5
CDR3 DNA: TGTGCCAGTAGCCCCCGGGGGGACATAAGCAATCAGCCCCAGCATTTT
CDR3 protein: CASSPRGDISNQPQHF

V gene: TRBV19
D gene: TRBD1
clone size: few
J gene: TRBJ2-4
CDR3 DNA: TGTGCCAGTAGTAACCGACAGGGGGCGGTGGACATTCAGTACTTC
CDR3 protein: CASSNRQGAVDIQYF

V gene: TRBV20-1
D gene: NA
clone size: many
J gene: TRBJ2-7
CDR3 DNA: TGCAGTGCTCCCCCCCCTACGGGCTACGAGCAGTACTTC
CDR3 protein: CSAPPPTGYEQYF

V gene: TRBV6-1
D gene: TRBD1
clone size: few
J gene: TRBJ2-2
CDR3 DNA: TGTGCCAACAGTCTCCGGGACAGGGGTACCGGGGAGCTGTTTTTT
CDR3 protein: CANSLRDRGTGELFF

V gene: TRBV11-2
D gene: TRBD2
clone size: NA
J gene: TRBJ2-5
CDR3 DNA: TGTGCTAGCAGCCTCGGGACTATACGCCAAGATACCCAGTACTTC
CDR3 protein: CASSLGTIRQDTQYF

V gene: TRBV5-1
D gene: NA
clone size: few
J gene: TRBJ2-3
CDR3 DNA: TGCGCCAGCAGCTTGAGTGGGAGGCAGGTGGATACGCAGTATTTT
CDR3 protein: CASSLSGRQVDTQYF

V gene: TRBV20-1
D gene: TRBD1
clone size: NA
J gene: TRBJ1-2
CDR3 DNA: TGCAGTGCTAGTCAGGGACAGTTCTATGTCTACACCTTC
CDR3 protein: CSASQGQFYVYTF

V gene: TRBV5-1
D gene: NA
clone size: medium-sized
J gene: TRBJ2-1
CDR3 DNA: TGCGCCAGCAGCTTGGAGGGTAGCGGAGTCTACAATGAGCAGTTCTTC
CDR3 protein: CASSLEGSGVYNEQFF

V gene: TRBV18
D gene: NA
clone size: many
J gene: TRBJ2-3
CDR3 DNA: TGTGCCAGCAGACCCCAGGGACCCCGCACAGATACGCAGTATTTT
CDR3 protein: CASRPQGPRTDTQYF

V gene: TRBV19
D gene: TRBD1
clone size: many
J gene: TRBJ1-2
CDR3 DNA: TGTGCCAGTAGTCGCAGGTTGGGACAGGGGCCGGGAGGCGATGGCTACACCTTC
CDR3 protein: CASSRRLGQGPGGDGYTF